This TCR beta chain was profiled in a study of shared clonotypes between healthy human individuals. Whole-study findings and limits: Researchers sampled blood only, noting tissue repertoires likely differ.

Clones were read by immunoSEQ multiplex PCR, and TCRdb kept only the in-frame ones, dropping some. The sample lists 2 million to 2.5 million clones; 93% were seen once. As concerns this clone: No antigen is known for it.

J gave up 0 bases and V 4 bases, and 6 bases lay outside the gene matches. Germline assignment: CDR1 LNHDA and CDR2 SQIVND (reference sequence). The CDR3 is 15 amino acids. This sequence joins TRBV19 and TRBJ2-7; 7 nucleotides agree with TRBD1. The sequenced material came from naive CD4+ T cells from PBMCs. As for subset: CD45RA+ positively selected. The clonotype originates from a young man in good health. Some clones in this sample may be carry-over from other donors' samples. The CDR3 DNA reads TGTGCCAGTAGTAACCCGGGACAGACCTCCTACGAGCAGTACTTC. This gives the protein CASSNPGQTSYEQYF.